The sequence of this TCR beta chain was determined in a study of beta chain features in type 1 diabetes. Of the isolated RNA, all was reverse transcribed, and so the sequenced material was expressed TCRB transcripts. Repertoires were generated with immunoSEQ multiplex PCR, while TCRdb's copy carries only in-frame clones and drops some. The data show 400,000 to 500,000 clones, with over 11% seen just once and under 0.04% held by the top ten. Trimming took off 6 bases at V and 4 bases at J, with 12 bases between the two ends. The CDR3 spans 13 residues. The V gene's germline CDR1 is MNHEY and CDR2 SVGAGI.

The chain uses TRBV6-5 and TRBJ1-1, with D perhaps matching TRBD1 (6 bases). The sequencing sample was made of naive CD4+ T cells from blood. The sequence came from a man aged 25 to 40 in good health. Here the CDR3 reads CASSQTGTTEAFF. CDR3 sequence (DNA): TGTGCCAGCAGCCAAACAGGGACCACTGAAGCTTTCTTT.